A selection of T cell receptor beta chains follows, all from one sample in a study of PD-L1 blockade in urothelial cancer. Produced via immunoSEQ multiplex PCR; TCRdb's table is partial and in-frame only. Of around 100,000 clones detected, 91% appear once; the ten largest clones hold over 0.8%. Sample: PBMCs, taken around atezolizumab (anti-PD-L1) treatment. The receptors stem from a woman older than 75 with urothelial cancer. Each CDR3 is given with its conserved first and last residue. The order of the fields is CDR3 protein, CDR3 DNA, V gene, D gene, J gene, clone size. D genes are given only for firm matches. Expanded clones get a size class; other rows say once, few or many, or leave the size out.

CASSPTGTSRRWEQYF,TGTGCCAGTAGTCCAACAGGGACTAGCAGACGATGGGAGCAGTACTTC,TRBV19,TRBD2,TRBJ2-7,-
CASSPTGTSSDTQYF,TGTGCCAGCAGCCCCACCGGGACTAGCTCAGATACGCAGTATTTT,TRBV11-2,TRBD2,TRBJ2-3,-
CASSGLLAGFSSTDTQYF,TGTGCCAGCAGCGGGCTACTAGCGGGATTTTCTAGCACAGATACGCAGTATTTT,TRBV9,TRBD2,TRBJ2-3,-
CASSLADGGGTEAFF,TGTGCCAGCAGTTTGGCCGATGGGGGGGGCACTGAAGCTTTCTTT,TRBV6-5,-,TRBJ1-1,-
CASSLMSGSAAFF,TGTGCCAGCAGCTTAATGTCCGGTTCCGCGGCTTTCTTT,TRBV7-3,-,TRBJ1-1,-
CSVDPGQGRGYTF,TGCAGCGTTGATCCGGGACAGGGACGTGGCTACACCTTC,TRBV29-1,TRBD1,TRBJ1-2,-
CAISEGREDGYTF,TGTGCCATCAGTGAGGGCAGGGAAGATGGCTACACCTTC,TRBV10-3,-,TRBJ1-2,-
CASSSGQGNNQPQHF,TGTGCCAGCAGTTCGGGACAGGGAAACAATCAGCCCCAGCATTTT,TRBV28,TRBD1,TRBJ1-5,-
CASGPPPKAEAFF,TGTGCCAGCGGGCCGCCGCCTAAGGCTGAAGCTTTCTTT,TRBV27,-,TRBJ1-1,once
CATSRDVGNGQPQHF,TGTGCCACCAGCAGAGATGTCGGGAATGGGCAGCCCCAGCATTTT,TRBV15,-,TRBJ1-5,-
CAWSPGLFSGANVLTF,TGTGCCTGGAGCCCGGGACTTTTCTCCGGGGCCAACGTCCTGACTTTC,TRBV30,-,TRBJ2-6,-
CASTPPRPKNIQYF,TGTGCCAGCACCCCCCCCAGGCCCAAAAACATTCAGTACTTC,TRBV28,-,TRBJ2-4,-
CASSAQFGQGRTEAFF,TGTGCCAGCAGTGCTCAATTCGGACAGGGGAGAACTGAAGCTTTCTTT,TRBV25-1,TRBD1,TRBJ1-1,-
CASSPRTGIYEQYF,TGTGCCAGCAGCCCTAGGACAGGGATCTACGAGCAGTACTTC,TRBV9,TRBD1,TRBJ2-7,-
CASSPPLSSGSSSYNEQFF,TGTGCCAGCAGTCCCCCGCTCTCCTCCGGGTCGAGCTCCTACAATGAGCAGTTCTTC,TRBV28,-,TRBJ2-1,once
CASSESGGAGNTIYF,TGCGCCAGCAGTGAGTCTGGAGGGGCTGGAAACACCATATATTTT,TRBV10-2,-,TRBJ1-3,-
CASRRVRDTEAFF,TGTGCCAGCAGAAGAGTCCGGGACACTGAAGCTTTCTTT,TRBV6-6,-,TRBJ1-1,-
CASSWGTDQETQYF,TGTGCCAGCAGCTGGGGGACAGACCAAGAGACCCAGTACTTC,TRBV7-2,TRBD1,TRBJ2-5,once
CASRNLARGREQFF,TGTGCCAGCAGAAACCTGGCCAGGGGACGTGAGCAGTTCTTC,TRBV6-5,-,TRBJ2-1,-
CASSLDSASSYNEQFF,TGTGCCAGCAGCTTGGACTCAGCCTCCAGCTACAATGAGCAGTTCTTC,TRBV7-9,-,TRBJ2-1,-
CASSSQGSTEAFF,TGTGCCAGTAGTAGTCAGGGTAGCACTGAAGCTTTCTTT,TRBV19,-,TRBJ1-1,-
CASRLQGTNSGNTIYF,TGTGCCAGCAGGTTACAGGGCACAAACTCTGGAAACACCATATATTTT,TRBV28,-,TRBJ1-3,-
CASSLRLADNTGELFF,TGCGCCAGCAGCTTGAGGCTAGCGGATAACACCGGGGAGCTGTTTTTT,TRBV5-1,TRBD2,TRBJ2-2,-
CAISVGTSEETQYF,TGTGCCATCAGTGTTGGGACTAGCGAAGAGACCCAGTACTTC,TRBV10-3,TRBD2,TRBJ2-5,-
CSARLEGWFF,TGCAGTGCTAGGTTGGAGGGGTGGTTCTTC,TRBV20-1,-,TRBJ2-1,once
CASSPADEQYF,TGTGCCAGCTCACCAGCGGACGAGCAGTACTTC,TRBV18,-,TRBJ2-7,-
CASSLAGQAYYGYTF,TGTGCCAGCAGCTTAGCGGGACAGGCCTACTATGGCTACACCTTC,TRBV7-9,TRBD1,TRBJ1-2,-
CASSPPGQNYEQYF,TGTGCCAGCTCACCCCCGGGACAGAACTACGAGCAGTACTTC,TRBV18,TRBD1,TRBJ2-7,-
CASSSGGDEKLFF,TGTGCCAGCAGCTCGGGAGGAGATGAAAAACTGTTTTTT,TRBV7-3,-,TRBJ1-4,-
CAWSDPGTERTYEQYF,TGTGCCTGGAGTGACCCCGGGACAGAACGAACCTACGAGCAGTACTTC,TRBV30,TRBD1,TRBJ2-7,-
CASSSSEGGNTIYF,TGCGCCAGCAGCTCCTCCGAGGGTGGAAACACCATATATTTT,TRBV5-1,-,TRBJ1-3,few
CASSPGGLVTGELFF,TGTGCCAGCAGCCCGGGGGGGTTAGTCACCGGGGAGCTGTTTTTT,TRBV9,TRBD2,TRBJ2-2,-
CASRGGTDTQYF,TGTGCCAGCAGGGGGGGGACAGATACGCAGTATTTT,TRBV28,TRBD2,TRBJ2-3,-
CASSQKAGQGLVQPQHF,TGTGCCAGCAGCCAAAAAGCCGGACAGGGTTTAGTTCAGCCCCAGCATTTT,TRBV7-9,TRBD1,TRBJ1-5,-
CASSESAGGNQPQHF,TGTGCCAGCAGTGAATCGGCAGGGGGGAATCAGCCCCAGCATTTT,TRBV25-1,TRBD1,TRBJ1-5,-
CATSRDPSGSDEQFF,TGTGCCACCAGCAGAGACCCTAGCGGGAGTGATGAGCAGTTCTTC,TRBV15,TRBD2,TRBJ2-1,-
CASGVSPTYEQYF,TGTGCCAGCGGAGTATCGCCAACTTACGAGCAGTACTTC,TRBV28,-,TRBJ2-7,-
CASSEASEQFF,TGTGCCAGCAGTGAAGCGAGTGAGCAGTTCTTC,TRBV2,-,TRBJ2-1,-
CASSPAEVSNEQFF,TGCGCCAGCAGCCCAGCGGAAGTGAGCAATGAGCAGTTCTTC,TRBV5-1,-,TRBJ2-1,-
CASSLELAATNEQFF,TGTGCCAGCAGCTTGGAACTAGCAGCCACTAATGAGCAGTTCTTC,TRBV5-4,-,TRBJ2-1,-
CASSHEASGYLKTQYF,TGCGCCAGCAGCCATGAGGCTAGCGGGTATCTAAAGACCCAGTACTTC,TRBV5-1,TRBD2,TRBJ2-5,once
CAWSRLAGEYEQYF,TGTGCCTGGAGCCGACTAGCGGGAGAATACGAGCAGTACTTC,TRBV30,TRBD2,TRBJ2-7,-
CASSSRGGQSNTEAFF,TGCGCCAGCAGCTCCCGGGGGGGCCAATCGAACACTGAAGCTTTCTTT,TRBV5-1,-,TRBJ1-1,-
CASSSRYEQYF,TGTGCCAGCTCATCCCGGTACGAGCAGTACTTC,TRBV18,-,TRBJ2-7,-